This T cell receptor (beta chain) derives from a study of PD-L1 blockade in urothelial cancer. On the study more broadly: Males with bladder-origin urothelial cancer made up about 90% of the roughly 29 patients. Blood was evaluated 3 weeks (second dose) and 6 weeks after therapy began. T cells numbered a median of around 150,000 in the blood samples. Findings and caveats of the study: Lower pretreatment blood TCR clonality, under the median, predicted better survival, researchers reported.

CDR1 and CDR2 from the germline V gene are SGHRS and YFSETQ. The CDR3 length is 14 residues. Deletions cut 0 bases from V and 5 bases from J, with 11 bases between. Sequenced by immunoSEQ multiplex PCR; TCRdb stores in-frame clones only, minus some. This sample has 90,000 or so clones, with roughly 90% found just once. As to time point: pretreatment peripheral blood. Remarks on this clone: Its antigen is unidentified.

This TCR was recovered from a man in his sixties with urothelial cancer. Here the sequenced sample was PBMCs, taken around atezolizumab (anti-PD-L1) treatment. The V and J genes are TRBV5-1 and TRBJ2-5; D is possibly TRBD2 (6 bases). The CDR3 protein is CASSLGAGMETQYF. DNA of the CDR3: TGCGCCAGCAGCTTGGGCGCGGGGATGGAGACCCAGTACTTC.